This entry concerns a single T cell receptor (beta chain). The repertoire was sequenced with immunoSEQ multiplex PCR; TCRdb's copy has only in-frame clones and lacks some. Of roughly 100,000 clones listed, about 96% are singletons. The sample belongs to a study of technical replicates of blood from a handful of donors. Germline V gene sequence: CDR1 LNHDA, CDR2 SQIVND (reference sequence). Deletions cut 4 bases from V and 1 base from J, with 8 bases between. The CDR3 spans 13 residues. The genes are TRBV19 and TRBJ2-7; D is perhaps TRBD2 (5 bases). This receptor was taken from a human donor in good health. Sequenced sample: T cells isolated from PBMCs. CDR3 nucleotides: TGTGCCAGTAGTACACTAGTATCCTACGAGCAGTACTTC. Its translation: CASSTLVSYEQYF.